This T cell receptor (beta chain) was recorded in a study of blood T cell repertoires in COVID-19. Under the authors' procedure: How many nucleated cells were present was estimated from reference gene primer amplification. Generated by immunoSEQ multiplex PCR, the TCRdb table keeps only in-frame clones and is missing some. V, J and clone size are taken as reported in that table, and D and trimming were inferred from the DNA itself. The sample has 150,000 or so clones, roughly 80% seen once. V was trimmed by 5 bases and J by 7 bases, leaving 9 bases between them. This CDR3 region has 11 residues. Germline V CDR1 and CDR2: SEHNR, FQNEAQ (reference sequence). Residents of around 24 US areas, aged roughly 18 to 89 years, made up the participants. Two negative PCRs, clearance, or symptom resolution were required of recovered Cohort 3 donors. This clone occurred a few times.

The source of this sequence is a man aged 45-65 years who had recovered from COVID-19. Sequencing used PBMCs or T cells enriched from blood (not recorded which). V is TRBV7-9 and J is TRBJ2-7, with TRBD2 as a possible D gene (6 bases). The chain's CDR3 is CASSPGREQYF. DNA for the CDR3: TGTGCCAGCAGCCCAGGGAGGGAGCAGTACTTC.